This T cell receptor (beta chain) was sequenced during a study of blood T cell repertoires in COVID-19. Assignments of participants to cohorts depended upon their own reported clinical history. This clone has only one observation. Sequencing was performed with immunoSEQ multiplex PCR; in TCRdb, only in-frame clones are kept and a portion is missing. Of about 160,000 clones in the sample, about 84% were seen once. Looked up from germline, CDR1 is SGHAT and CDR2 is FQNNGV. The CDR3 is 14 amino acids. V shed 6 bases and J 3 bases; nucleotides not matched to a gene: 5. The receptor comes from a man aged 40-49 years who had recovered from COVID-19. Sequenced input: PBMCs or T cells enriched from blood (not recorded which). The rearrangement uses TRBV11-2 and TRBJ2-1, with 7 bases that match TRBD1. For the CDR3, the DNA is TGTGCCAGCAGGGGGGACAGAAGCTACAATGAGCAGTTCTTC. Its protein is CASRGDRSYNEQFF.